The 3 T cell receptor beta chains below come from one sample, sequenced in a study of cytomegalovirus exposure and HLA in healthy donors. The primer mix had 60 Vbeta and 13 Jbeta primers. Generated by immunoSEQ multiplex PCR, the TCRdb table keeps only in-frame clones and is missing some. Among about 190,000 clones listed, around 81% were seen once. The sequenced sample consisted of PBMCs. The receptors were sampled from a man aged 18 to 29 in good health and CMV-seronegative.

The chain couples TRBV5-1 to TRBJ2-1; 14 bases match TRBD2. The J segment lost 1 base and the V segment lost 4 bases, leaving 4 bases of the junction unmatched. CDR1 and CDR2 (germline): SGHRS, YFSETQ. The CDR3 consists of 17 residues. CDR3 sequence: CASSPGLAGGSYNEQFF. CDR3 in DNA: TGCGCCAGCAGCCCCGGACTAGCGGGAGGATCCTACAATGAGCAGTTCTTC.

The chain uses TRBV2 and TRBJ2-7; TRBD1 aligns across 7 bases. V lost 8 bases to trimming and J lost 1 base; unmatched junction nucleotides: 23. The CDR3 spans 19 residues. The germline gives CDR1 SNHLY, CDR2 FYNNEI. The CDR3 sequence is CASSTPESQGGTTSYEQYF. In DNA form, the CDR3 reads TGTGCCAGCTCAACCCCCGAGTCTCAAGGGGGCACTACTTCCTACGAGCAGTACTTC. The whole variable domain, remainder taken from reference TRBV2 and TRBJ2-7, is EPEVTQTPSHQVTQMGQEVILRCVPISNHLYFYWYRQILGQKVEFLVSFYNNEISEKSEIFDDQFSVERPDGSNFTLKIRSTKLEDSAMYFCASSTPESQGGTTSYEQYFGPGTRLTVT.

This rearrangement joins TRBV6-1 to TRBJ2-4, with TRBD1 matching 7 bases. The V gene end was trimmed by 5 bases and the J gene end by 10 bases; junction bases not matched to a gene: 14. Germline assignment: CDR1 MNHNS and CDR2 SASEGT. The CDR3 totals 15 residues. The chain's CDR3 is CASSKQQGGLGIQYF. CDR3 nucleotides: TGTGCCAGCAGTAAACAGCAAGGGGGCTTGGGGATTCAGTACTTC.